The 25 T cell receptor beta chains in this list originate from one sample, sequenced in a study of molecular identifiers for immune sequencing clone quantification. Using its own MiXCR run on the PCR reads, TCRdb lists one record per CDR3 protein. The repertoire holds about 60,000 distinct CDR3 sequences, with about 20% as singletons. Specimen: naive CD8+ T cells from blood, with Jurkat cell RNA spiked in. Subset: FACS-sorted CD8+CD4-CCR7+CD45RA+ naive T cells. These receptors originate from a human donor in good health. Some libraries in this study had Jurkat cell RNA spiked in.

This rearrangement joins TRBV20-1 to TRBJ2-7; D gene uncertain. This CDR3 contains 13 residues. Trimming took off 3 bases at V and 1 base at J, with 10 bases between the two ends. Germline lookup yields CDR1 DFQATT and CDR2 SNEGSKA (reference sequence). This chain's CDR3 is CSARTPLSYEQYF. The CDR3 coding sequence is TGCAGTGCTAGGACTCCACTTTCCTACGAGCAGTACTTC.

In its sample, this clonotype was seen many times. This chain connects TRBV30 to TRBJ1-6; 7 bases match TRBD1. J was trimmed by 14 bases and V by 0 bases; bases with no gene match: 13. CDR3 length equals 15 residues. Germline assignment: CDR1 GTSNPN and CDR2 SVGIG (reference sequence). CDR3 nucleotides: TGTGCCTGGAGTGTGGGGACAGCGGCAGAATTAGCCCTCCACTTT. Protein product: CAWSVGTAAELALHF.

The V gene is TRBV24-1, the J gene TRBJ2-1; 9 bases line up with TRBD1. CDR3 length equals 16 residues. The trim removed 1 base at V and 9 bases at J, leaving 9 bases unmatched. Looked up from germline, CDR1 is KGHDR and CDR2 is SFDVKD. The CDR3: CATSDLVGTGSGEQFF. Written as DNA, the CDR3 is TGTGCCACCAGTGATTTAGTGGGGACAGGGTCCGGTGAGCAGTTCTTC.

A remark on this clonotype: This could be a read error, since a much larger clone is one nucleotide away. This chain links TRBV9 with TRBJ2-7, with 11 bases identical to TRBD2. With 4 bases clipped from V and 2 bases from J, the junction kept 5 bases outside the gene matches. The CDR3 covers 15 residues. Germline values: CDR1 SGDLS, CDR2 YYNGEE. CDR3 residues: CASSPRLAGPYEQYF. The CDR3 coding sequence is TGTGCCAGCAGCCCCCGACTAGCGGGACCCTACGAGCAGTACTTC.

Details on this clonotype: Just one base apart from a much larger clone, this may be a read error. This chain links TRBV7-9 with TRBJ1-1; TRBD1 agrees at 7 bases. CDR3 length equals 16 residues. Per the germline V gene, CDR1 is SEHNR and CDR2 is FQNEAQ (reference sequence). Losses at the gene ends were 5 bases for V and 2 bases for J; bases not matched to a gene: 11. CDR3 amino acids: CASSPHGGQPNTEAFF. DNA for the CDR3: TGTGCCAGCAGCCCCCATGGGGGACAGCCTAACACTGAAGCTTTCTTT.

This clonotype was recorded at least ten times. The rearrangement joins TRBV27 to TRBJ2-7; D might be TRBD2 (5 bases). The V and J ends lost 3 bases and 6 bases respectively, with 12 bases between them. This CDR3 has 13 amino acids. Germline V CDR1 and CDR2: MNHEY, SMNVEV (reference sequence). CDR3 nucleotide sequence: TGTGCCAGCAGTTTCGGAGGTTCCCTCGAGCAGTACTTC. The encoded protein is CASSFGGSLEQYF.

As to this clonotype: A much larger clone lies a single base off, so this may be a read error. J is TRBJ2-7 and V is TRBV28, with D perhaps being TRBD1 or TRBD2 (5 bases each). CDR1 MDHEN and CDR2 SYDVKM come from the germline V gene. The CDR3 spans 14 residues. V was shortened by 5 bases and J by 5 bases, with 16 bases between the two germline ends. The CDR3 DNA sequence: TGTGCCAGCAGTCAGGGACCAGAATTCAACGAGCAGTACTTC. Translation: CASSQGPEFNEQYF.

This clonotype was observed a few times. This may come from a read error, since a much larger clone is one base off. The gene calls are TRBV7-6 and TRBJ1-4; weak D call: TRBD1 (5 bases). Germline V gene lookup returns CDR1 SGHVS and CDR2 FNYEAQ. The CDR3 length is 16 residues. The chain's CDR3 is CASSFQGYKTNGKLFF. The CDR3 nucleotides read TGTGCCAGCAGCTTCCAGGGTTATAAAACTAATGGAAAACTGTTTTTT. The full variable domain, in which reference TRBV7-6 and TRBJ1-4 provide the parts outside the CDR3, is GAGVSQSPRYKVTKRGQDVALRCDPISGHVSLYWYRQALGQGPEFLTYFNYEAQQDKSGLPNDRFSAERPEGSISTLTIQRTEQRDSAMYRCASSFQGYKTNGKLFFGSGTQLSVL.

This clonotype was seen many times. J is TRBJ1-1 and V is TRBV7-9, with no clear D. Trimming shortened V by 3 bases and J by 0 bases, and 14 bases separated the two germline ends. Germline assignment: CDR1 SEHNR and CDR2 FQNEAQ (reference sequence). This CDR3 spans 16 amino acids. CDR3 sequence reads: CASSFPTWEMNTEAFF. The CDR3 DNA reads as TGTGCCAGCAGCTTTCCTACGTGGGAGATGAACACTGAAGCTTTCTTT.

The chain is built from TRBV29-1 and TRBJ2-7; D is uncertain. Trimming stripped 4 bases from V and 4 bases from J, with 17 bases between. Germline CDR1 SQVTM, CDR2 ANQGSEA. The CDR3 is 14 amino acids. CDR3 sequence reads: CSVGAGDNGYEQYF. For the CDR3, the DNA is TGCAGCGTTGGGGCCGGAGACAATGGTTACGAGCAGTACTTC.

This clonotype was counted many times. The rearrangement uses TRBV12-3 or TRBV12-4 and TRBJ2-2; either TRBD1 or TRBD2 may supply D (5 bases each). The CDR3 contains 14 residues. Trimming took off 3 bases at V and 3 bases at J, with 8 bases between the two ends. CDR3: CASSFGADTGELFF. The CDR3 DNA sequence: TGTGCCAGCAGTTTCGGGGCGGACACCGGGGAGCTGTTTTTT.

Many counts were recorded for this clonotype. The chain links TRBV25-1 to TRBJ2-5; 14 nucleotides agree with TRBD2. Per the germline V gene, CDR1 is MGHDK and CDR2 is SYGVNS. This CDR3 comprises 14 residues. V trimming: 6 bases; J trimming: 5 bases; junction bases outside the gene matches: 2. CDR3 in amino acids: CASRGTSGSETQYF. CDR3 coding DNA: TGTGCCAGCAGAGGGACTAGCGGGAGTGAGACCCAGTACTTC.

Many counts were recorded for this clonotype. V and J are TRBV11-2 and TRBJ2-3; D remains unclear. The CDR3 covers 15 residues. CDR1 SGHAT and CDR2 FQNNGV come from the germline V gene. V was pared by 6 bases and J by 4 bases, with 17 bases between. In DNA form, the CDR3 reads TGTGCCAGCAGAACCCGGAAGGGTAAATCAGATACGCAGTATTTT. Its protein is CASRTRKGKSDTQYF.

This clonotype was seen repeatedly, ten times or more. V usage is TRBV27 and J usage is TRBJ2-3, with a weak D call TRBD1 (6 bases). The CDR3 runs to 16 residues. CDR1 and CDR2 (germline): MNHEY, SMNVEV (reference sequence). The V and J ends lost 5 bases and 1 base respectively, with 16 bases between them. The CDR3 here is CASSLIGGVGTDTQYF. The CDR3 DNA reads as TGTGCCAGCAGTCTCATAGGGGGAGTGGGCACAGATACGCAGTATTTT.

This clonotype was seen ten or more times. This chain links TRBV15 with TRBJ1-1; D remains unclear. This CDR3 spans 13 amino acids. Germline CDR1 and CDR2: LNHNV and YYDKDF (reference sequence). The V end lost 0 bases, the J end lost 8 bases, and 10 bases lay between the germline ends. CDR3: CATSRDGIPEAFF. The CDR3 nucleotides read TGTGCCACCAGCAGAGATGGAATACCAGAAGCTTTCTTT. The full variable domain, in which reference TRBV15 and TRBJ1-1 provide the parts outside the CDR3, is DAMVIQNPRYQVTQFGKPVTLSCSQTLNHNVMYWYQQKSSQAPKLLFHYYDKDFNNEADTPDNFQSRRPNTSFCFLDIRSPGLGDTAMYLCATSRDGIPEAFFGQGTRLTVV.

This clonotype was observed at least ten times. This sequence joins TRBV4-1 and TRBJ1-3; tentative D call: TRBD1 (5 bases). The CDR3 contains 15 residues. The V and J ends lost 1 base and 3 bases respectively, with 10 bases between them. The germline V gene encodes CDR1 MGHRA and CDR2 YSYEKL. The CDR3 spells CASSQVGAGGNTIYF. The DNA for the CDR3 is TGCGCCAGCAGCCAAGTTGGGGCCGGTGGAAACACCATATATTTT.

The DNA of the CDR3 is TGTGCCAGCAGACCCCTAGAATTACGCGGGAATGTCTACAATGAGCAGTTCTTC. Its translation is CASRPLELRGNVYNEQFF. The chain links TRBV7-8 to TRBJ2-1, with D perhaps matching TRBD2 (6 bases). This CDR3 has 18 residues. The V end was cut by 6 bases, the J end by 3 bases, with 24 bases between. Germline CDR1 is SGHVS and CDR2 is FQNEAQ.

This clonotype was found a few times. The rearrangement joins TRBV12-5 to TRBJ2-1; D gene uncertain. The V and J ends lost 7 bases and 5 bases respectively, with 15 bases between them. Looked up from germline, CDR1 is LGHNT and CDR2 is FRNRAP. This CDR3 has 14 amino acids. CDR3 nucleotide sequence: TGTGCTAGTGTCGAAGACATAACCCACAATGAGCAGTTCTTC. Amino acid sequence: CASVEDITHNEQFF.

In its sample, this clonotype was seen many times. CDR3 sequence (DNA): TGTGCCAGCAGCTCCGGACTAGCGGGCGAGCAGTACTTC. Its translation is CASSSGLAGEQYF. V gene TRBV7-2 combines with J gene TRBJ2-7; 11 positions match TRBD2. CDR3 length: 13 amino acids. The germline CDR1 and CDR2 sequences are SGHTA and FQGNSA. V shed 4 bases, J shed 6 bases, and the junction held 2 bases outside the gene matches.

This clonotype was picked up many times. V gene TRBV5-1 combines with J gene TRBJ2-5; a possible D gene is TRBD2 (7 bases). V was pared by 1 base and J by 6 bases, with 19 bases between. This CDR3 has 16 residues. Germline CDR1 and CDR2: SGHRS and YFSETQ. The CDR3 nucleotides read TGCGCCAGCAGCTTGTGGTCGGGGGGCAGGTTGAAGACCCAGTACTTC. As protein: CASSLWSGGRLKTQYF.

Notes on this clonotype: This may come from a read error, since a much larger clone is one base off. The chain carries TRBV27 and TRBJ2-3; D possibly corresponds to TRBD1 (5 bases). This CDR3 is built from 14 residues. The V gene's germline CDR1 is MNHEY and CDR2 SMNVEV (reference sequence). For the CDR3, the DNA is TGTGCCAGCAGTCTACTCCCAGGGTCAGATACGAAGTATTTT. Translation: CASSLLPGSDTKYF.

This clonotype was observed many times. The chain is built from TRBV11-3 and TRBJ2-1; D gene uncertain. The CDR3 totals 16 residues. Germline V CDR1 and CDR2: SGHNT, YENEEA. The ends were cut back, 3 bases at V and 4 bases at J, with 16 bases in the middle. The CDR3 sequence: CASSLGLRTAYNEQFF. In nucleotides, the CDR3 is TGTGCCAGCAGCTTGGGCCTCAGGACCGCTTACAATGAGCAGTTCTTC.

This clonotype has ten or more counts. The V and J genes are TRBV27 and TRBJ1-4; D gene unclear. Germline V gene data show CDR1 as MNHEY and CDR2 as SMNVEV (reference sequence). Trimming shortened V by 4 bases and J by 3 bases, and 9 bases separated the two germline ends. This CDR3 is built from 14 residues. The CDR3, as DNA: TGTGCCAGCAGTTCCACGGGTCCTAATGAAAAACTGTTTTTT. Translation: CASSSTGPNEKLFF.

This clonotype has ten or more counts. V gene TRBV12-3 or TRBV12-4 combines with J gene TRBJ2-5, with a weak D call TRBD2 (6 bases). Deletions cut 5 bases from V and 5 bases from J, with 30 bases between. This CDR3 spans 19 amino acids. The CDR3 DNA is TGTGCCAGCAGTCCCCCCCCCCTGGTCAGGTATCGGGAGCGGGAGACCCAGTACTTC. It yields the protein CASSPPPLVRYRERETQYF.

Of note for this clonotype: Relative to the germline gene, one junction end is altered; a read error may explain this. The chain couples TRBV6-2 or TRBV6-3 to TRBJ2-5; D remains unclear. Germline CDR1 is MNHEY and CDR2 is SVGEGT. The CDR3 consists of 14 residues. The CDR3 sequence: CTSSRTDIQETQYF. The CDR3 bases are TGTACCAGCAGTAGAACTGACATCCAAGAGACCCAGTACTTC.